Listed here are 2 T cell receptor beta chains from one sample, sequenced in a study of blood T cell repertoires in COVID-19. Profiled with immunoSEQ multiplex PCR; TCRdb holds only in-frame clones, not every one. Among about 160,000 clones listed, approximately 85% were seen once. Sequenced sample: peripheral blood. The origin of the receptors is a man at least 80 years old with COVID-19, enrolled during active disease.

The chain carries TRBV19 and TRBJ1-5; a possible D gene is TRBD1 (6 bases). Trimming stripped 1 base from V and 6 bases from J, with 16 bases between. The CDR3 spans 16 residues. Looked up from germline, CDR1 is LNHDA and CDR2 is SQIVND (reference sequence). CDR3 in DNA: TGTGCCAGTAGTATAGGCAGTTTACAGGGCGCTCAGCCCCAGCATTTT. This translates into CASSIGSLQGAQPQHF.

This clone was seen more than once but under ten times. The V and J genes are TRBV5-4 and TRBJ2-7, with D possibly being TRBD2 (5 bases). Trimming cost V 6 bases and J 5 bases, with 18 bases left between them. The length of the CDR3 is 14 residues. Germline V gene data show CDR1 as SGHNT and CDR2 as YYREEE (reference sequence). CDR3 residues: CASMEASGVNEQYF. The CDR3 nucleotides are TGTGCCAGCATGGAGGCCTCGGGCGTCAACGAGCAGTACTTC.